This entry lists 26 T cell receptor beta chains sequenced from one sample in a study of cytomegalovirus exposure and HLA in healthy donors. Only in-frame clones appear in the TCRdb table, and some are missing; sequencing was by immunoSEQ multiplex PCR. This repertoire shows 330,000 or so clones, 86% found once; its top ten account for approximately 0.84%. The sample consisted of PBMCs. The source is a woman aged 18-30 years in good health and CMV-seronegative.

This chain links TRBV28 with TRBJ1-5; D is possibly TRBD1 (6 bases). Germline loops: CDR1 MDHEN, CDR2 SYDVKM. The V end lost 6 bases, the J end lost 0 bases, and 15 bases lay between the germline ends. This CDR3 has 16 amino acids. Here the CDR3 reads CASRGGGLYSNQPQHF. For the CDR3, the DNA is TGTGCCAGCAGGGGAGGGGGATTATATAGCAATCAGCCCCAGCATTTT.

The rearrangement links TRBV9 to TRBJ2-2, with 11 bases lining up with TRBD2. The germline gives CDR1 SGDLS, CDR2 YYNGEE. This CDR3 spans 15 amino acids. V shed 4 bases, J shed 5 bases, and the junction held 4 bases outside the gene matches. CDR3 DNA: TGTGCCAGCAGCCTATGGACTAGCGGGACCGGGGAGCTGTTTTTT. Amino acid sequence: CASSLWTSGTGELFF.

This clone has just a few counts. A much more abundant neighbour one base away suggests this may be a read error. The rearrangement links TRBV2 to TRBJ2-2; D call uncertain. This CDR3 has 11 amino acids. The V end lost 6 bases, the J end lost 5 bases, and 4 bases lay between the germline ends. Germline loops: CDR1 SNHLY, CDR2 FYNNEI. The CDR3 DNA follows: TGTGCCAGCAGCTTTACCGGGGAGCTGTTTTTT. Residues: CASSFTGELFF.

The rearrangement uses TRBV29-1 and TRBJ2-7; 8 positions agree with TRBD1. V lost 4 bases and J lost 1; bases outside the gene matches: 3. The germline gives CDR1 SQVTM, CDR2 ANQGSEA. The CDR3 contains 13 residues. CDR3 DNA: TGCAGCGTTGCCTGGACAGGGTCCTACGAGCAGTACTTC. Its protein is CSVAWTGSYEQYF.

The chain carries TRBV6-6 and TRBJ1-5; D gene ambiguous. V shed 2 bases and J shed 0 bases, with 5 bases lying between them. CDR3 length equals 14 residues. The germline V gene encodes CDR1 MNHNY and CDR2 SVGAGI (reference sequence). CDR3 in amino acids: CASSYTDSNQPQHF. The CDR3 DNA reads TGTGCCAGCAGTTACACTGATAGCAATCAGCCCCAGCATTTT.

The chain couples TRBV7-2 to TRBJ2-5; no firm D call. Germline assignment: CDR1 SGHTA and CDR2 FQGNSA. V was cut by 3 bases and J by 0 bases, with 8 bases left in between. This CDR3 contains 14 residues. CDR3 sequence reads: CASSFGQNQETQYF. The CDR3 coding sequence is TGTGCCAGCAGCTTTGGTCAGAACCAAGAGACCCAGTACTTC. The variable domain in full, completed from reference TRBV7-2 and TRBJ2-5, reads GAGVSQSPSNKVTEKGKDVELRCDPISGHTALYWYRQSLGQGLEFLIYFQGNSAPDKSGLPSDRFSAERTGGSVSTLTIQRTQQEDSAVYLCASSFGQNQETQYFGPGTRLLVL.

The chain uses TRBV5-1 and TRBJ1-1; 9 bases fit TRBD1. The CDR3 consists of 14 residues. Germline V CDR1 and CDR2: SGHRS, YFSETQ. V gave up 3 bases and J gave up 5 bases; unmatched junction bases: 5. Written as DNA, the CDR3 is TGCGCCAGCAGCTCGACAGGGGGGGATACTGAAGCTTTCTTT. Protein sequence: CASSSTGGDTEAFF. Combining the CDR3 with reference TRBV5-1 and TRBJ1-1 gives the whole variable domain KAGVTQTPRYLIKTRGQQVTLSCSPISGHRSVSWYQQTPGQGLQFLFEYFSETQRNKGNFPGRFSGRQFSNSRSEMNVSTLELGDSALYLCASSSTGGDTEAFFGQGTRLTVV.

The genes are TRBV18 and TRBJ2-5; D is perhaps TRBD2 (5 bases). V was shortened by 4 bases and J by 3 bases, with 15 bases between the two germline ends. In germline, CDR1 is KGHSH, CDR2 LQKENI. The CDR3 sequence is 15 residues long. Here the CDR3 reads CASSLRGLGEETQYF. The CDR3 nucleotides read TGTGCCAGCTCACTGAGAGGGTTGGGAGAAGAGACCCAGTACTTC.

This chain links TRBV4-3 with TRBJ1-2; tentatively, D is TRBD1 (5 bases). The germline V and J ends were trimmed by 6 bases and 4 bases, with 12 bases remaining between them. This CDR3 contains 13 residues. Germline-derived CDR1 and CDR2 are LGHNA and YSLEER. CDR3 bases: TGCGCCAGCAGACAGGCGGAACGCTATGGCTACACCTTC. As protein: CASRQAERYGYTF.

The chain is built from TRBV28 and TRBJ1-1; D ambiguous. Germline loops: CDR1 MDHEN, CDR2 SYDVKM. The CDR3 consists of 19 residues. Trimming took off 2 bases at V and 5 bases at J, with 27 bases between the two ends. In nucleotides, the CDR3 is TGTGCCAGCAGTTTACCGTTGGCTTCGAGAGGTAACGGGAGAACTGAAGCTTTCTTT. It encodes CASSLPLASRGNGRTEAFF.

The chain carries TRBV15 and TRBJ1-4; D unclear. This CDR3 is built from 13 residues. The germline gives CDR1 LNHNV, CDR2 YYDKDF (reference sequence). V was shortened by 6 bases and J by 8 bases, with 13 bases between the two germline ends. CDR3 region: CATRASEGEKLFF. In nucleotides, the CDR3 is TGTGCCACCAGGGCGTCGGAGGGAGAAAAACTGTTTTTT.

The chain recombines TRBV7-2 with TRBJ2-7, with TRBD1 matching over 8 bases. The CDR3 extends over 15 amino acids. V shed 1 base and J 3 bases; nucleotides not matched to a gene: 5. Germline V gene data show CDR1 as SGHTA and CDR2 as FQGNSA. Here the CDR3 reads CASSLEAGGYYEQYF. In DNA form, the CDR3 reads TGTGCCAGCAGCTTAGAGGCAGGGGGCTACTACGAGCAGTACTTC.

The chain carries TRBV5-1 and TRBJ1-4; D remains ambiguous. With 4 bases removed from V and 0 bases from J, the gap between germline ends came to 16 bases. CDR3 length: 17 residues. The germline V gene has CDR1 SGHRS and CDR2 YFSETQ. CDR3 region: CASSPGREAATNEKLFF. CDR3 in DNA: TGCGCCAGCAGCCCCGGGCGGGAGGCGGCAACTAATGAAAAACTGTTTTTT.

This clone was recorded only once. This chain connects TRBV6-5 to TRBJ1-2; D is possibly TRBD1 (5 bases). CDR1 is MNHEY and CDR2 is SVGAGI in the germline V gene. The CDR3 runs to 15 residues. Trimming cost V 0 bases and J 9 bases, with 17 bases left between them. CDR3 region: CASSYSGPGIERYTF. CDR3 DNA sequence: TGTGCCAGCAGTTACTCGGGCCCAGGGATAGAGCGCTACACCTTC.

The chain carries TRBV29-1 and TRBJ2-1, with 8 bases aligning to TRBD1. The trim removed 7 bases at V and 7 bases at J, leaving 12 bases unmatched. From germline, CDR1 is SQVTM and CDR2 ANQGSEA. The CDR3 is 14 amino acids. The CDR3 protein is CSGRDRWGVNEQFF. The CDR3 DNA reads as TGCAGCGGTCGGGACAGGTGGGGGGTTAATGAGCAGTTCTTC.

The gene calls are TRBV4-3 and TRBJ2-3; TRBD2 aligns across 10 bases. V gave up 1 base and J gave up 4 bases; unmatched junction bases: 8. Per germline, CDR1 LGHNA and CDR2 YSLEER. The length of the CDR3 is 17 residues. The CDR3 DNA reads as TGCGCCAGCAGCCAAGGACTCCCGGGACTAGCGCCAGATACGCAGTATTTT. Translation gives CASSQGLPGLAPDTQYF.

The V gene is TRBV2, the J gene TRBJ2-5, with D tentatively TRBD1 (6 bases). V lost 1 base, J lost 5 bases, and 17 bases lay in between. This CDR3 contains 16 residues. Germline lookup yields CDR1 SNHLY and CDR2 FYNNEI. This CDR3 is CASSEGAGVGTETQYF. Written as DNA, the CDR3 is TGTGCCAGCAGTGAAGGGGCAGGGGTGGGCACCGAGACCCAGTACTTC.

This chain uses TRBV10-3 with TRBJ2-1; 11 positions agree with TRBD2. The CDR3 covers 15 residues. V shed 6 bases, J shed 1 base, and the junction held 2 bases outside the gene matches. Germline V lookup: CDR1 ENHRY, CDR2 SYGVKD. CDR3 sequence: CAIRGTSGSYNEQFF. CDR3 nucleotides: TGTGCCATCAGGGGGACTAGCGGTTCCTACAATGAGCAGTTCTTC.

In DNA form, the CDR3 reads TGTGCCAGCAGTAGGGACACCGGTGGCTACACCTTC. Protein: CASSRDTGGYTF. The rearrangement links TRBV5-4 to TRBJ1-2; TRBD1 is a possible D gene (6 bases). V was cut by 5 bases and J by 7 bases, with 12 bases left in between. The CDR3 has 12 residues. Germline assignment: CDR1 SGHNT and CDR2 YYREEE (reference sequence).

This chain links TRBV6-5 with TRBJ2-5; 11 bases align to TRBD1. The ends lost 6 bases at V and 6 bases at J; junction bases unmatched: 9. Germline V gene lookup returns CDR1 MNHEY and CDR2 SVGAGI. The CDR3 runs 15 residues. This chain's CDR3 is CASRTGQGAPKTQYF. As DNA, the CDR3 is TGTGCCAGCAGGACTGGACAGGGGGCGCCGAAGACCCAGTACTTC.

The J gene is TRBJ2-7, the V gene TRBV19; TRBD2 is a possible D gene (5 bases). V gave up 0 bases and J gave up 4 bases, with 10 bases separating them. From germline, CDR1 is LNHDA and CDR2 SQIVND (reference sequence). This CDR3 is 14 amino acids long. The CDR3 bases are TGTGCCAGTAGTATAGAAACTAGGGCTTACGAGCAGTACTTC. Its translation: CASSIETRAYEQYF.

The chain combines TRBV10-3 with TRBJ1-1, with a weak D call TRBD1 (5 bases). The length of the CDR3 is 14 residues. V was pared by 6 bases and J by 6 bases, with 17 bases between. Germline assignment: CDR1 ENHRY and CDR2 SYGVKD. The CDR3 region is CAISERASGAEAFF. DNA of the CDR3: TGTGCCATCAGCGAGAGGGCCTCGGGGGCTGAAGCTTTCTTT.

V and J are TRBV4-3 and TRBJ2-1, with TRBD1 matching over 8 bases. The CDR3 is 16 residues long. Germline values: CDR1 LGHNA, CDR2 YSLEER. V shed 0 bases and J 5 bases; nucleotides not matched to a gene: 6. CDR3 amino acids: CASSQDRQGNHNEQFF. Here the CDR3 DNA reads TGCGCCAGCAGCCAAGACAGACAGGGGAACCACAATGAGCAGTTCTTC.

This chain links TRBV19 with TRBJ1-4, with D perhaps TRBD1 (5 bases). The ends were cut back, 1 base at V and 7 bases at J, with 13 bases in the middle. CDR1 and CDR2 from the germline V gene are LNHDA and SQIVND (reference sequence). The CDR3 runs 15 residues. The CDR3 is CASSIVSSGGEKLFF. CDR3 in DNA: TGTGCCAGTAGTATAGTGAGCTCCGGGGGTGAAAAACTGTTTTTT.

The chain uses TRBV28 and TRBJ2-7, with TRBD2 matching over 10 bases. V lost 6 bases, J lost 0 bases, and 5 bases stayed unmatched. CDR1 MDHEN and CDR2 SYDVKM come from the germline V gene. The CDR3 contains 15 residues. As DNA, the CDR3 is TGTGCCAGCAGACCCTCTAGCGGGAGCTCCTACGAGCAGTACTTC. This sequence encodes CASRPSSGSSYEQYF.

The sample holds one count of this clone. The V and J genes are TRBV6-5 and TRBJ2-7; 10 bases line up with TRBD2. V trimming: 4 bases; J trimming: 2 bases; junction bases outside the gene matches: 8. CDR1 and CDR2 from the germline V gene are MNHEY and SVGAGI. The CDR3 is 16 residues long. The CDR3 protein is CASSSHIAGGTYEQYF. CDR3 nucleotides: TGTGCCAGCAGTTCCCACATAGCGGGAGGCACCTACGAGCAGTACTTC.